This T cell receptor beta chain emerged from a study of blood T cell repertoires in COVID-19. The V gene's germline CDR1 is MDHEN and CDR2 SYDVKM. The CDR3 totals 16 residues. Trimming pared 6 bases from V and 4 bases from J, leaving 21 bases between. Original methodology: Estimates of nucleated cell counts were drawn from the amplification of reference gene primers. TCRdb's table, derived via immunoSEQ multiplex PCR, lists solely in-frame clones and lacks some. V and J calls and clone size are as listed in that table; D and trimming were resolved from the DNA. The repertoire holds under 200,000 clones, 87% seen once, with roughly 3.9% in the top ten.

The clonotype comes from a woman aged 55-70 years who had recovered from COVID-19. Sequenced: peripheral blood. The chain recombines TRBV28 with TRBJ1-2; D is ambiguous. CDR3 protein: CASSPADALHLYGYTF. The CDR3 DNA sequence: TGTGCCAGCAGCCCCGCCGATGCTTTACACCTCTATGGCTACACCTTC.